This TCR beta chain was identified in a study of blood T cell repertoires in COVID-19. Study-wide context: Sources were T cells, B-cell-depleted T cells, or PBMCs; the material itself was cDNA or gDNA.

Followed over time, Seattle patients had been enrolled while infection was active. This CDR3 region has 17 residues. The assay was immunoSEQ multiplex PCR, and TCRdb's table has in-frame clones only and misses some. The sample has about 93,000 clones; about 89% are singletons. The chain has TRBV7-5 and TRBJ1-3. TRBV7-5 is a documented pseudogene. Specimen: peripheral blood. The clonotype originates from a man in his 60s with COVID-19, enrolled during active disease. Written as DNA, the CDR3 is TGTGTCAGAAGCTTAGCTTGGGAGGGAAAGGCTGGAAACACCATATATTTT. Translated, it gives CVRSLAWEGKAGNTIYF.